The 21 T cell receptor beta chains reported below all come from one sample, sequenced in a study of CD8+CD57+ T cells in acquired aplastic anemia. The use of genomic DNA as template underpinned the TCR beta VDJ and CDR3 profiling. TCRdb independently ran MiXCR on the reads; one entry per CDR3 protein. The sample has hundreds of thousands of distinct CDR3 sequences; 55% to 70% are singletons. The specimen was sorted CD4+, CD8+, or CD8+CD57+ T cells (not recorded which) from PBMCs. These receptors came from a human donor in good health, serving as a control.

This clonotype was recorded many times. The rearrangement links TRBV20-1 to TRBJ2-3; a weak D match, TRBD2 (6 bases). V was trimmed by 6 bases and J by 6 bases, leaving 16 bases between them. The CDR3 extends over 13 amino acids. CDR1 and CDR2 (germline): DFQATT, SNEGSKA (reference sequence). The CDR3 nucleotides read TGCAGTGCCCTAGCTTCGGGGGATGATACGCAGTATTTT. This codes for CSALASGDDTQYF.

The chain links TRBV12-3 or TRBV12-4 to TRBJ2-7; 11 bases fit TRBD1. V lost 6 bases and J lost 5; bases outside the gene matches: 12. CDR3 length: 16 residues. The CDR3 here is CASRLPWTGGMDEQYF. Written as DNA, the CDR3 is TGTGCCAGCAGACTACCGTGGACAGGGGGCATGGACGAGCAGTACTTC.

This clonotype was recorded at least ten times. This chain links TRBV20-1 with TRBJ2-7; TRBD1 aligns across 9 bases. The CDR3 is 14 residues long. The germline V gene encodes CDR1 DFQATT and CDR2 SNEGSKA (reference sequence). The ends lost 6 bases at V and 5 bases at J; junction bases unmatched: 11. CDR3 bases: TGCAGTGCAGCCCCCGGGACAGGGACCGACGAGCAGTACTTC. It is translated as CSAAPGTGTDEQYF.

This clonotype was seen many times. V usage is TRBV5-6 and J usage is TRBJ2-5, with 7 bases lining up with TRBD1. CDR3 length equals 14 residues. Trimming took 3 bases from V and 4 from J; bases not matched to a gene: 6. CDR1 is SGHDT and CDR2 is YYEEEE in the germline V gene. CDR3 amino acids: CASSYDRVRETQYF. CDR3 DNA: TGTGCCAGCAGCTACGACAGGGTAAGAGAGACCCAGTACTTC.

Remarks on this clonotype: Without the conserved terminal phenylalanine or tryptophan, this CDR3 likely stems from a read error. It is unclear where the CDR3 begins or ends on the DNA, so no DNA is shown, and the CDR3 is as TCRdb lists it. The rearrangement uses TRBV7-3 and TRBJ1-3. Including both end residues, the CDR3 is 13 amino acids long. Germline assignment: CDR1 SGHTA and CDR2 FQGTGA. CDR3 residues: CASSSGRADRKSV.

The V call is TRBV7-2, the J call TRBJ1-1; unclear D gene. V lost 3 bases and J 2 bases, leaving 13 bases between the germline ends. From germline, CDR1 is SGHTA and CDR2 FQGNSA. The CDR3 extends over 15 amino acids. Here the CDR3 reads CASSLGSLGNTEAFF. The DNA of the CDR3 is TGTGCCAGCAGCTTGGGGTCACTGGGTAACACTGAAGCTTTCTTT. The full variable domain, with the rest looked up from reference TRBV7-2 and TRBJ1-1, is GAGVSQSPSNKVTEKGKDVELRCDPISGHTALYWYRQSLGQGLEFLIYFQGNSAPDKSGLPSDRFSAERTGGSVSTLTIQRTQQEDSAVYLCASSLGSLGNTEAFFGQGTRLTVV.

As to this clonotype: At one boundary the junction diverges from the germline segment, which might be a read error. The chain carries TRBV12-3 or TRBV12-4 and TRBJ1-1; D not resolved. The CDR3 covers 15 residues. CDR3 nucleotides: TGTGCCATCAGTAGCGACCCGGGAATGAACACTGAAGCTTTCTTT. As protein: CAISSDPGMNTEAFF.

The chain combines TRBV12-3 or TRBV12-4 with TRBJ2-6, with no clear D. The CDR3 has 15 amino acids. V shed 5 bases and J shed 11 bases, with 19 bases lying between them. CDR3 loop: CASSQRYGGAYVLTF. CDR3 DNA: TGTGCCAGCAGTCAAAGATATGGCGGAGCCTACGTCCTGACTTTC.

The table lists this clonotype with a few counts. Since no conserved phenylalanine or tryptophan closes the CDR3, a read error is the likely cause. Because the CDR3's place on the DNA is in doubt, the DNA is left out and the CDR3 is given as listed by TCRdb. J is TRBJ1-2 and V is TRBV12-5. Germline V gene lookup returns CDR1 LGHNT and CDR2 FRNRAP. A total of 12 residues make up the CDR3, ends included. CDR3 amino acids: CASGRPLAGQSY.

The CDR3 DNA follows: TGTGCCAGCAGCGTAGGGGCACCGGACGCCTACGTCCAGTACTTC. It is translated as CASSVGAPDAYVQYF. V gene TRBV7-4 combines with J gene TRBJ2-7, with D possibly TRBD1 on 5 matching bases. The V gene lost 5 bases and the J gene lost 10 bases, with 24 bases spanning the gap. The CDR3 has 15 amino acids. Germline-derived CDR1 and CDR2 are SGHVT and SQSDAQ.

Ten or more counts support this clonotype. CDR3 in DNA: TGTGCCAGTCGATTTCTTGAGGACACTGAAGCTTTCTTT. This gives the protein CASRFLEDTEAFF. The V and J genes are TRBV19 and TRBJ1-1, with D unclear. Germline V gene data show CDR1 as LNHDA and CDR2 as SQIVND (reference sequence). The CDR3 contains 13 residues. With 8 bases removed from V and 3 bases from J, the gap between germline ends came to 13 bases.

The table lists this clonotype with a few counts. This rearrangement joins TRBV15 to TRBJ2-3; tentative D call: TRBD2 (6 bases). The germline V gene has CDR1 LNHNV and CDR2 YYDKDF (reference sequence). CDR3 length: 18 residues. The V end lost 3 bases, the J end lost 0 bases, and 19 bases lay between the germline ends. The CDR3 sequence is CATSSARTAGPSTDTQYF. The CDR3 DNA sequence: TGTGCCACCAGCAGTGCAAGAACAGCGGGCCCGAGCACAGATACGCAGTATTTT.

A note on this clonotype: One end of the junction fails to match germline, which may point to a read error. The gene calls are TRBV5-1 and TRBJ1-2; D is unresolved. Germline lookup yields CDR1 SGHRS and CDR2 YFSETQ. This CDR3 contains 11 residues. This CDR3 is CASSFAQTYNF. DNA of the CDR3: TGCGCCAGCAGCTTTGCCCAGACCTACAACTTC.

The genes are TRBV6-2 or TRBV6-3 and TRBJ1-2; weak D call: TRBD1 (6 bases). The germline CDR1 and CDR2 sequences are MNHEY and SVGEGT. V was clipped by 7 bases and J by 8 bases, with 14 bases between them. The CDR3 covers 12 residues. The CDR3 reads CASKEQGEGYTF. Here the CDR3 DNA reads TGTGCCAGCAAGGAACAGGGAGAGGGCTACACCTTC.

The chain couples TRBV12-3 or TRBV12-4 to TRBJ1-1; no clear D gene. The ends were cut back, 6 bases at V and 3 bases at J, with 17 bases in the middle. This CDR3 is 15 amino acids long. The CDR3 spells CASSGRFGEDTEAFF. CDR3 sequence (DNA): TGTGCCAGCAGCGGACGGTTCGGGGAGGACACTGAAGCTTTCTTT.

The genes are TRBV9 and TRBJ2-5; D is tentatively TRBD1 or TRBD2 (5 bases each). The DNA end is more similar to TRBJ2-7, so the J call may be wrong. CDR3 length equals 15 residues. Looked up from germline, CDR1 is SGDLS and CDR2 is YYNGEE. CDR3 DNA: TGTGCCAGCAGCGTAGGCGCAAGGGACGCCTACGAGCAGTACTTC. Protein: CASSVGARDAYEQYF.

The J gene is TRBJ1-2, the V gene TRBV12-3 or TRBV12-4; no reliable D call. V shed 6 bases and J shed 8 bases, with 10 bases lying between them. The CDR3 sequence is 11 residues long. CDR3 sequence: CASSFGGGYTF. Here the CDR3 DNA reads TGTGCCAGCAGCTTTGGCGGGGGCTACACCTTC.

The gene calls are TRBV10-3 and TRBJ2-5; D gene uncertain. Trimming cost V 4 bases and J 1 base, with 10 bases left between them. There are 14 residues in the CDR3. Germline V lookup: CDR1 ENHRY, CDR2 SYGVKD. In DNA, the CDR3 is TGTGCCATCAGTGGGGTAAACGTCCAAGAGACCCAGTACTTC. Amino acid sequence: CAISGVNVQETQYF.

Remarks on this clonotype: The junction departs from germline at one end; a sequencing error may be responsible. This rearrangement joins TRBV9 to TRBJ2-7; D is undetermined. This CDR3 spans 12 amino acids. Germline-derived CDR1 and CDR2 are SGDLS and YYNGEE. The CDR3: CASGVDGYEQYF. Written as DNA, the CDR3 is TGTGCCAGCGGCGTAGACGGCTACGAGCAGTACTTC.

In the case of this clonotype: This CDR3 fails to terminate in the conserved phenylalanine or tryptophan, so it likely reflects a read error. Because the CDR3's place on the DNA is in doubt, the DNA is left out and the CDR3 is given as listed by TCRdb. The chain carries TRBV7-8 and TRBJ1-1. 13 amino acids form the CDR3, both terminal residues included. Germline V gene lookup returns CDR1 SGHVS and CDR2 FQNEAQ. CDR3 sequence reads: CASSFHGGSGVFE.

This clonotype was observed at least ten times. The chain links TRBV6-1 to TRBJ1-5; 9 bases align to TRBD1. CDR1 and CDR2 (germline): MNHNS, SASEGT. The CDR3 is 15 amino acids. The trim removed 5 bases at V and 6 bases at J, leaving 8 bases unmatched. CDR3 nucleotides: TGTGCCAGCAGTCCGGGACAGGGATTAGGTCAGCCCCAGCATTTT. Translated, it gives CASSPGQGLGQPQHF.